The 21 T cell receptor beta chains below were found in one sample sequenced in a study of T cell responses to AZD1222 COVID-19 vaccine. Profiled with immunoSEQ multiplex PCR; TCRdb holds only in-frame clones, not every one. This table has about 150,000 clones, approximately 85% appearing once. The starting material was peripheral blood, obtained on day 0 of AZD1222 vaccination. The receptor set was obtained from an adult in good health.

This chain uses TRBV5-1 with TRBJ2-7; 8 positions match TRBD2. Losses at the gene ends were 4 bases for V and 6 bases for J; bases not matched to a gene: 3. This CDR3 has 12 residues. Germline V gives CDR1 SGHRS, CDR2 YFSETQ. CDR3 region: CASSPGGSEQYF. The CDR3 DNA reads TGCGCCAGCAGCCCGGGGGGGAGCGAGCAGTACTTC.

This sequence joins TRBV6-5 and TRBJ1-1, with unresolved D. The CDR3 covers 12 residues. Germline V CDR1 and CDR2: MNHEY, SVGAGI. V lost 8 bases and J lost 1, with 8 bases in between. The CDR3 DNA reads TGTGCCAGCGGTAGGGCGAACACTGAAGCTTTCTTT. Protein: CASGRANTEAFF.

This clone has more than one count but fewer than ten. The chain links TRBV7-9 to TRBJ2-3; D is uncertain. Trimming took 6 bases from V and 0 from J, leaving 7 bases between them. CDR1 is SEHNR, CDR2 FQNEAQ, per germline (reference sequence). The CDR3 covers 13 residues. In DNA, the CDR3 is TGTGCCAGCAGTCCTGCTAGCACAGATACGCAGTATTTT. Encoded protein: CASSPASTDTQYF. Using reference TRBV7-9 and TRBJ2-3 for the parts outside the CDR3, the full variable domain is DTGVSQNPRHKITKRGQNVTFRCDPISEHNRLYWYRQTLGQGPEFLTYFQNEAQLEKSRLLSDRFSAERPKGSFSTLEIQRTEQGDSAMYLCASSPASTDTQYFGPGTRLTVL.

The V and J genes are TRBV6-2 or TRBV6-3 and TRBJ2-5; D uncertain. The germline V gene encodes CDR1 MNHEY and CDR2 SVGEGT. Trimming took 5 bases from V and 5 from J, leaving 6 bases between them. This CDR3 contains 11 residues. The CDR3 DNA sequence: TGTGCCAGCAGTAAAGGGGAGACCCAGTACTTC. This codes for CASSKGETQYF.

Details on this clone: The junction departs from the called germline gene at one end, perhaps through a read error. The same CDR3 can be traced to other DNA sequences in this sample. This rearrangement joins TRBV11-2 to TRBJ2-7; 11 bases line up with TRBD2. The CDR3 is 17 amino acids. Per the germline V gene, CDR1 is SGHAT and CDR2 is FQNNGV. The CDR3 region has the DNA TGTGCCAGCAGCTTAGGGGCTAGCGGGGGGCCAACCTACGAACAGTACTTC. Protein: CASSLGASGGPTYEQYF.

The V call is TRBV12-3 or TRBV12-4, the J call TRBJ1-5; no clear D gene. V was pared by 1 base and J by 9 bases, with 4 bases between. The CDR3 covers 11 residues. The DNA for the CDR3 is TGTGCCAGCAGTTTAGGGGGGCCCCAGCATTTT. Protein: CASSLGGPQHF.

The chain recombines TRBV15 with TRBJ2-2; D may be TRBD2 (6 bases). CDR3 length: 15 amino acids. The germline V gene has CDR1 LNHNV and CDR2 YYDKDF (reference sequence). The V gene lost 1 base and the J gene lost 6 bases, with 12 bases spanning the gap. CDR3 protein: CATSRGGDVAGELFF. In DNA, the CDR3 is TGTGCCACCAGCAGAGGGGGGGACGTCGCCGGGGAGCTGTTTTTT.

The rearrangement uses TRBV9 and TRBJ2-7; D is uncertain. Trimming removed 0 bases from V and 2 bases from J, with 12 bases in between. Germline CDR1 and CDR2: SGDLS and YYNGEE. CDR3 size: 15 residues. The CDR3 DNA reads TGTGCCAGCAGCGTAGCTGAAACTCGGACCTACGAGCAGTACTTC. Translating it yields CASSVAETRTYEQYF. Complete variable domain (other parts from reference TRBV9 and TRBJ2-7): DSGVTQTPKHLITATGQRVTLRCSPRSGDLSVYWYQQSLDQGLQFLIQYYNGEERAKGNILERFSAQQFPDLHSELNLSSLELGDSALYFCASSVAETRTYEQYFGPGTRLTVT.

The J gene is TRBJ1-4, the V gene TRBV15; 7 nucleotides match TRBD1. The CDR3 is 16 amino acids. Germline-derived CDR1 and CDR2 are LNHNV and YYDKDF (reference sequence). Unmatched junction bases numbered 7, after V lost 0 bases and J lost 6 bases. CDR3 region: CATSREFGQVDEKLFF. The CDR3 DNA is TGTGCCACCAGCAGAGAGTTTGGACAGGTTGATGAAAAACTGTTTTTT.

This rearrangement joins TRBV19 to TRBJ2-3, with 8 bases fitting TRBD2. Germline CDR1 is LNHDA and CDR2 is SQIVND (reference sequence). With V trimmed by 5 bases and J by 6 bases, 7 bases remained unmatched. The CDR3 has 14 amino acids. For the CDR3, the DNA is TGTGCCAGTAGTCTAGGGACTAGTGGGGATACGCAGTATTTT. Its translation: CASSLGTSGDTQYF. The whole variable domain, remainder taken from reference TRBV19 and TRBJ2-3, is DGGITQSPKYLFRKEGQNVTLSCEQNLNHDAMYWYRQDPGQGLRLIYYSQIVNDFQKGDIAEGYSVSREKKESFPLTVTSAQKNPTAFYLCASSLGTSGDTQYFGPGTRLTVL.

V and J are TRBV3-1 (or the pseudogene TRBV3-2) and TRBJ2-7, with 11 bases matching TRBD2. V lost 3 bases to trimming and J lost 3 bases; unmatched junction nucleotides: 7. From germline, CDR1 is LGHDT and CDR2 YNNKEL (reference sequence). The CDR3 is made up of 16 amino acids. CDR3 DNA: TGTGCCAGCAGCCATATACCGGGACTAGCGGACTACGAGCAGTACTTC. Protein product: CASSHIPGLADYEQYF.

The V and J genes are TRBV7-9 and TRBJ2-3, with a weak D call TRBD2 (5 bases). The CDR3 loop spans 14 amino acids. In germline, CDR1 is SEHNR, CDR2 FQNEAQ (reference sequence). V gave up 4 bases and J gave up 2 bases, with 10 bases separating them. The CDR3 sequence: CASSSRVYTDTQYF. CDR3 nucleotides: TGTGCCAGCAGCTCGAGGGTCTACACAGATACGCAGTATTTT.

This CDR3 is CSARGRDTQYF. The CDR3 nucleotides read TGCAGTGCTAGAGGGCGGGATACGCAGTATTTT. This sequence joins TRBV20-1 and TRBJ2-3; D remains ambiguous. This CDR3 is built from 11 residues. Germline V gene data show CDR1 as DFQATT and CDR2 as SNEGSKA (reference sequence). V was clipped by 1 base and J by 6 bases, with 5 bases between them.

This clone was detected only a few times. This rearrangement joins TRBV3-1 (or the pseudogene TRBV3-2) to TRBJ1-2; weak D call: TRBD1 (5 bases). CDR3 length: 15 amino acids. CDR1 LGHDT and CDR2 YNNKEL come from the germline V gene (reference sequence). With 1 base removed from V and 7 bases from J, the gap between germline ends came to 16 bases. CDR3 sequence (DNA): TGTGCCAGCAGCCAAGGGTTCGACAGTTTGGGTGGCTACACCTTC. Protein sequence: CASSQGFDSLGGYTF.

The genes are TRBV9 and TRBJ1-1, with D maybe TRBD1 (5 bases). V lost 4 bases, J lost 5 bases, and 9 bases lay in between. CDR1 SGDLS and CDR2 YYNGEE come from the germline V gene. CDR3 length equals 12 residues. The CDR3 is CASSPGRTEAFF. In DNA form, the CDR3 reads TGTGCCAGCAGCCCAGGGAGGACTGAAGCTTTCTTT.

This clone was counted between two and nine times. The CDR3 loop is CASSSLDSYGYTF. The CDR3 coding sequence is TGCGCCAGCAGCTCCCTAGACAGCTATGGCTACACCTTC. The rearrangement uses TRBV5-1 and TRBJ1-2; TRBD1 might be the D (5 bases). This CDR3 has 13 amino acids. The V gene's germline CDR1 is SGHRS and CDR2 YFSETQ. V was clipped by 3 bases and J by 4 bases, with 10 bases between them.

V and J are TRBV7-9 and TRBJ2-7, with a possible D match to TRBD1 (5 bases). Deletions cut 1 base from V and 3 bases from J, with 13 bases between. The germline V gene encodes CDR1 SEHNR and CDR2 FQNEAQ (reference sequence). This CDR3 comprises 15 residues. The CDR3 protein is CASSLEGATLYEQYF. CDR3 in DNA: TGTGCCAGCAGCTTAGAAGGGGCCACCCTCTACGAGCAGTACTTC.

J is TRBJ1-5 and V is TRBV2; 7 bases fit TRBD1. Trimming cost V 6 bases and J 1 base; bases outside gene matches: 3. The CDR3 is 14 residues long. Germline lookup yields CDR1 SNHLY and CDR2 FYNNEI. The CDR3 loop is CASRQGVSNQPQHF. The CDR3 DNA is TGTGCCAGCAGGCAGGGGGTAAGCAATCAGCCCCAGCATTTT.

This clone has only a few counts. The chain recombines TRBV2 with TRBJ2-7; D gene ambiguous. This CDR3 spans 15 amino acids. Trimming left V 1 base short and J 5 bases short, with 15 bases between. CDR1 SNHLY and CDR2 FYNNEI come from the germline V gene. The CDR3 protein is CASSEDYRARDEQYF. The CDR3, as DNA: TGTGCCAGCAGTGAAGATTATCGGGCTCGCGACGAGCAGTACTTC.

The chain uses TRBV3-1 (or the pseudogene TRBV3-2) and TRBJ2-1, with 8 bases that match TRBD2. J was trimmed by 2 bases and V by 5 bases; bases with no gene match: 5. CDR3 length equals 15 residues. Germline CDR1 reads LGHDT; CDR2 reads YNNKEL (reference sequence). CDR3 sequence (DNA): TGTGCCAGCAGCGCAACGCGGGGGGCCTACAATGAGCAGTTCTTC. This codes for CASSATRGAYNEQFF.

The chain carries TRBV7-6 and TRBJ2-7, with D perhaps being TRBD1 or TRBD2 (5 bases each). The germline gives CDR1 SGHVS, CDR2 FNYEAQ. CDR3 size: 13 residues. Deletions cut 3 bases from V and 3 bases from J, with 9 bases between. CDR3 sequence reads: CASSFSDSYEQYF. CDR3 coding DNA: TGTGCCAGCAGCTTTAGCGACAGCTACGAGCAGTACTTC.